What follows are 10 T cell receptor beta chains derived from one specimen sequenced in a study of CD8+ T cells in alopecia areata. Following RNA extraction, reverse transcription yielded cDNA that acted as the sequencing template. TCRdb's table, derived via immunoSEQ multiplex PCR, lists solely in-frame clones and lacks some. This set yields approximately 110,000 clones and no singletons; the top ten hold about 18%. The sample taken for sequencing was lesional skin. Receptor source: a C3H/HeJ mouse with alopecia areata. As its MHC haplotype, the strain has H2-k.

This clone turned up a few times. Gene names refer to mouse genes. From the germline J gene comes the end of the CDR3, since the read stops 4 residues before it. The rearrangement links TRBV16 to TRBJ2-1; 8 nucleotides align to TRBD2. CDR1 SGHSA and CDR2 FRNQAP come from the germline V gene. The junction had 4 bases not matched to a gene; V was cut back by 2 bases and J by 4 bases. This CDR3 has 15 amino acids. CDR3 in amino acids: CASSLSWGVYAEQFF. The sequenced CDR3 bases are TGTGCAAGCAGCTTAAGCTGGGGGGTTTATGCT.

This clone was found a few times. Any gene name here is a mouse gene name. The CDR3 protein is CASIAGHSSYEQYF. Partial CDR3 DNA: TGTGCCAGCATAGCGGGACACAGCTCCTAT. The V gene is TRBV13-3, the J gene TRBJ2-7; D may be TRBD1 (6 bases). The read ends 4 residues before the CDR3 terminus; that terminus is restored from the germline J gene. CDR3 length equals 14 residues. V dropped 6 bases and J dropped 0 bases, with 13 bases sitting between them. Germline assignment: CDR1 NNHDY and CDR2 SYVADS.

This clone has at least ten counts. Genes and germline come from the mouse. The read terminates 4 residues before the CDR3 end, so the remaining end is supplied by the germline J gene. The chain couples TRBV13-3 to TRBJ2-5; 10 bases agree with TRBD2. The length of the CDR3 is 14 residues. With 6 bases clipped from V and 2 bases from J, the junction kept 3 bases outside the gene matches. CDR1 is NNHDY, CDR2 SYVADS, per germline. The CDR3 loop reads CASTRLGGQDTQYF. The CDR3 bases that were read are TGTGCCAGCACCAGACTGGGGGGCCAAGAC.

This clone occurred a few times. Genes and germline come from the mouse. The read gets to within 4 residues of the CDR3 end, and the germline J gene fills in the rest. The rearrangement links TRBV13-3 to TRBJ2-1; 11 nucleotides line up with TRBD2. The CDR3 length is 16 residues. CDR1 NNHDY and CDR2 SYVADS come from the germline V gene. The sequenced part of the CDR3 DNA is TGTGCCAGCAGTGATGACTGGGGGGGCGCTGAGGCT. Protein: CASSDDWGGAEA. The entire CDR3 protein reads CASSDDWGGAEAEQFF.

Details on this clone: Mouse gene names apply. The missing CDR3 end, 4 residues past where the read stops, is filled in from the germline J gene. The chain has TRBV1 and TRBJ2-7, with TRBD2 matching 8 bases. Losses at the gene ends were 3 bases for V and 0 bases for J; bases not matched to a gene: 1. From germline, CDR1 is NSQYPW and CDR2 LRSPGD (reference sequence). This CDR3 contains 14 residues. CDR3 DNA (partial): TGCACCTGCAGTGCCTGGGGGGCCTCCTAT. As protein: CTCSAWGASY. The full-length CDR3 reads as CTCSAWGASYEQYF. The full variable domain, completed using reference TRBV1 and TRBJ2-7, is VTLLEQNPRWRLVPRGQAVNLRCILKNSQYPWMSWYQQDLQKQLQWLFTLRSPGDKEVKSLPGADYLATRVTDTELRLQVANMSQGRTLYCTCSAWGASYEQYFGPGTRLTVL.

This clone was found many times. The translated DNA and TCRdb's protein are not identical at residue 13; the protein here was translated from the DNA. Germline and genes: mouse. The CDR3 goes on 3 residues after the read ends, and that part is filled in from the germline J gene. J is TRBJ1-3 and V is TRBV19; 9 bases agree with TRBD1. From germline, CDR1 is FNHDT and CDR2 SITEND (reference sequence). The CDR3 is 16 residues long. The J segment lost 2 bases and the V segment lost 4 bases, leaving 7 bases of the junction unmatched. Partial CDR3 DNA: TGTGCCAGCAGTCTACTCCGGGACAGGGCTGGAAATACG. As protein: CASSLLRDRAGNT. In full, the CDR3 reads CASSLLRDRAGNTLYF.

Of note for this clone: The genes and germline here are from mouse. The CDR3 goes on 4 residues after the read ends, and that part is filled in from the germline J gene. The rearrangement joins TRBV14 to TRBJ2-3; 9 bases are a match to TRBD2. Germline lookup yields CDR1 SGHDT and CDR2 FRDEAV. With 0 bases clipped from V and 1 base from J, the junction kept 6 bases outside the gene matches. This CDR3 has 17 residues. The covered CDR3 bases are TGTGCCAGCAGTTTCTTTGGGGGGGCGCTTGGTGCAGAA. Residues: CASSFFGGALGAE. The entire CDR3 protein is CASSFFGGALGAETLYF.

This clone was observed a few times. The gene symbols are mouse symbols. The read terminates 4 residues before the CDR3 end, so the remaining end is supplied by the germline J gene. V gene TRBV31 combines with J gene TRBJ2-7; 8 nucleotides align to TRBD1. CDR3 size: 13 residues. CDR1 and CDR2 (germline): GKSSPN, SITVG. V shed 3 bases, J shed 3 bases, and the junction held 4 bases outside the gene matches. The covered CDR3 bases are TGTGCCTGGAGCGCGGACAGGGACTAT. Its translation is CAWSADRDY. The complete CDR3 reads CAWSADRDYEQYF.

Only a few counts were recorded for this clone. Gene names follow the mouse nomenclature. The CDR3 end lies 4 residues beyond the end of the read and is filled in from the germline J gene. The chain carries TRBV13-3 and TRBJ2-5; D may be TRBD2 (5 bases). V lost 5 bases and J lost 2, with 9 bases in between. Germline V gene sequence: CDR1 NNHDY, CDR2 SYVADS. The CDR3 contains 13 residues. CDR3 protein: CASSSDFQDTQYF. The CDR3 DNA, read in part, is TGTGCCAGCAGCTCGGACTTCCAAGAC.

With regard to this clone: The gene names here belong to mouse. The read ends 4 residues early relative to the CDR3; the germline J gene fills the gap. This chain links TRBV17 with TRBJ2-4, with D possibly TRBD1 on 6 matching bases. CDR1 is MNHDT, CDR2 YYDKIL, per germline. This CDR3 region has 13 residues. Trimming removed 5 bases at V and 2 bases at J, with 8 bases between. The CDR3 DNA, read in part, is TGTGCTAGCAGTGGGGACACTCAAAAC. Amino acids: CASSGDTQN. In full, the CDR3 reads CASSGDTQNTLYF.